This TCR beta chain was recovered during a study of response to subunit inactivated influenza vaccine. Study-level findings and limits: The authors suggested that few new T cells are recruited per seasonal influenza vaccination.

In TCRdb, the RT-PCR reads were re-called with MiXCR into one record per CDR3 protein. The sample lists about 650,000 distinct CDR3 sequences; approximately 14% were seen once. Concerning this clonotype itself: The antigen remains undetermined.

Trimming cost V 5 bases and J 3 bases, with 10 bases left between them. The CDR3 extends over 14 amino acids. CDR1 is SGHAT and CDR2 is FQDESV in the germline V gene (reference sequence). The receptor comes from a man aged 50-60 years who received an inactivated influenza vaccine. This chain links TRBV11-1 with TRBJ2-2; no clear D. This specimen was PBMCs from blood, taken less than 13 days after vaccination. CDR3 coding DNA: TGTGCCAGCAGCGGAAGGGTCTACACCGGGGAGCTGTTTTTT. Protein: CASSGRVYTGELFF.